This T cell receptor (beta chain) was identified in a study of blood T cells in healthy people across ages. Study in general: About one barcoded beta molecule per two T cells was the capture yield of template switching. Study-wide results and limits: Total diversity from one million sequenced T cells was likely underestimated. What prevented conclusive comparison of naive and antigen-experienced cells was that PBMCs were unsorted.

CDR3 length: 12 amino acids. V lost 0 bases, J lost 4 bases, and 6 bases lay in between. Germline CDR1 DFQATT, CDR2 SNEGSKA (reference sequence). In regard to this clonotype: Its antigen is unknown.

Next came a second PCR, run for roughly 6 to 11 cycles, which used a sample-barcoded 5' primer along with a J-beta primer mix. Via MiXCR, TCRdb re-called the 5' RACE reads, giving one row per CDR3 protein. Seen here are about 1.1 million distinct CDR3 sequences, around two fifths observed once, and the top ten hold around 13%. The sample was blood. This TCR was sampled from a man younger than 35 in good health. V is TRBV20-1 and J is TRBJ2-5, with D unclear. The CDR3, as DNA: TGCAGTGCTAGAGATATGAGAGAGACCCAGTACTTC. This sequence encodes CSARDMRETQYF.